Sequencing of this T cell receptor (beta chain) was carried out in a study of T cells in Graves' hyperthyroidism and ophthalmopathy. Study-wide findings and caveats: Most thyroid clonotypes that were expanded above 0.001 also turned up in blood. Model predictions of ophthalmopathy came a median around 6.5 months before onset.

The CDR3 regions of TCR beta were amplified from RNA transcripts. First-round RT-PCR targeting the TCR CDR3 was performed with the HTBI primer set. TCRdb fed the multiplex PCR reads into MiXCR, producing one record per CDR3 protein. The sample lists approximately 400,000 distinct CDR3 sequences, 13% to 15% seen once, with roughly a fifth in the top ten. At least ten counts were recorded for this clonotype. Its antigen is not identified. The CDR3 is made up of 15 amino acids. Germline V lookup: CDR1 SGHNT, CDR2 YYREEE (reference sequence). V lost 7 bases and J lost 0; bases outside the gene matches: 7. The sequence was collected from a woman aged 25-40 years with Graves' ophthalmopathy. The sample comprised blood. The genes are TRBV5-4 and TRBJ2-1, with 7 bases lining up with TRBD1. The CDR3 bases are TGTGCCAGCTTTCTCAACAGGGGCTCCTACAATGAGCAGTTCTTC. It yields the protein CASFLNRGSYNEQFF.